Below are 18 T cell receptor beta chains sequenced from a single sample in a study of cytomegalovirus exposure and HLA in healthy donors. The primer mix had 60 Vbeta and 13 Jbeta primers. The table came from immunoSEQ multiplex PCR; TCRdb's copy has only in-frame clones and leaves some out. This repertoire includes about 120,000 clones. Material for sequencing was PBMCs. The receptors originated from a man aged 25-45 years in good health and CMV-seronegative.

V usage is TRBV5-1 and J usage is TRBJ1-4, with 11 bases fitting TRBD1. CDR3 size: 14 residues. The J segment lost 5 bases and the V segment lost 4 bases, leaving 1 base of the junction unmatched. The germline gives CDR1 SGHRS, CDR2 YFSETQ. CDR3: CASSRDRGNEKLFF. The CDR3 DNA reads TGCGCCAGCAGCCGGGACAGGGGGAATGAAAAACTGTTTTTT.

This chain links TRBV21-1 with TRBJ2-7; the D segment call TRBD1 is taken from the table without a DNA check. TRBV21-1 is a documented pseudogene. The CDR3 has 13 residues. CDR3 nucleotides: TGTGCCAGCACCTCCCGGACAGGGCACGAGCAGTACTTC. The encoded protein is CASTSRTGHEQYF.

The genes are TRBV5-4 and TRBJ2-1, with 8 nucleotides matching TRBD2. With 4 bases clipped from V and 3 bases from J, the junction kept 9 bases outside the gene matches. From germline, CDR1 is SGHNT and CDR2 YYREEE (reference sequence). This CDR3 is built from 16 residues. CDR3 nucleotide sequence: TGTGCCAGCAGCCCCCGGGGGGGACTAAACTACAATGAGCAGTTCTTC. It specifies CASSPRGGLNYNEQFF.

The V and J genes are TRBV5-1 and TRBJ1-3, with 8 bases fitting TRBD1. Germline V gives CDR1 SGHRS, CDR2 YFSETQ. J lost 5 bases, V lost 0 bases, and 7 bases had no gene match. This CDR3 is built from 16 residues. DNA of the CDR3: TGCGCCAGCAGCTTGGACGGACAGGGCAGTAGAAACACCATATATTTT. Translating gives CASSLDGQGSRNTIYF.

The gene calls are TRBV27 and TRBJ2-7, with D perhaps matching TRBD1 (6 bases). There are 14 residues in the CDR3. V gave up 1 base and J gave up 3 bases, with 10 bases separating them. In germline, CDR1 is MNHEY, CDR2 SMNVEV (reference sequence). This CDR3 reads CASSLLQGNYEQYF. CDR3 nucleotide sequence: TGTGCCAGCAGTTTATTACAGGGCAACTACGAGCAGTACTTC.

This chain links TRBV29-1 with TRBJ1-1; D is uncertain. The CDR3 covers 14 residues. Germline CDR1 SQVTM, CDR2 ANQGSEA. The V and J ends lost 5 bases and 1 base respectively, with 14 bases between them. The CDR3 DNA sequence: TGCAGCGTTCTACAGCGGCGGCGGAACACTGAAGCTTTCTTT. Protein: CSVLQRRRNTEAFF. Based on the CDR3 plus reference TRBV29-1 and TRBJ1-1, the full variable domain is SAVISQKPSRDICQRGTSLTIQCQVDSQVTMMFWYRQQPGQSLTLIATANQGSEATYESGFVIDKFPISRPNLTFSTLTVSNMSPEDSSIYLCSVLQRRRNTEAFFGQGTRLTVV.

This rearrangement joins TRBV15 to TRBJ2-7, with TRBD1 matching over 9 bases. CDR3 length: 15 residues. CDR1 and CDR2 from the germline V gene are LNHNV and YYDKDF (reference sequence). V gave up 1 base and J gave up 2 bases; unmatched junction bases: 3. CDR3 sequence: CATSRVQGAAYEQYF. CDR3 DNA: TGTGCCACCAGCAGAGTACAGGGGGCGGCCTACGAGCAGTACTTC.

J is TRBJ1-1 and V is TRBV2; D remains ambiguous. V was clipped by 6 bases and J by 4 bases, with 12 bases between them. Germline assignment: CDR1 SNHLY and CDR2 FYNNEI. The CDR3 spans 13 residues. The CDR3 bases are TGTGCCAGCAGGCTTGACACCTTCACTGAAGCTTTCTTT. It encodes CASRLDTFTEAFF.

The chain uses TRBV6-5 and TRBJ1-3, with 7 positions matching TRBD1. The CDR3 totals 15 residues. The V and J ends lost 5 bases and 4 bases, in that order; junction bases with no gene match: 8. CDR1 is MNHEY, CDR2 SVGAGI, per germline. In nucleotides, the CDR3 is TGTGCCAGCAGTATGTCAGGGGGTGAGGGAAACACCATATATTTT. Its protein product is CASSMSGGEGNTIYF.

The V and J genes are TRBV30 and TRBJ1-2; D unresolved. Germline V gives CDR1 GTSNPN, CDR2 SVGIG (reference sequence). CDR3 size: 13 residues. Trimming removed 8 bases at V and 4 bases at J, with 17 bases between. Written as DNA, the CDR3 is TGTGCCCTATACCGGGAGGTGGGCTATGGCTACACCTTC. Its translation is CALYREVGYGYTF.

J is TRBJ2-2 and V is TRBV5-1; TRBD1 is a possible D gene (6 bases). This CDR3 is 16 amino acids long. V dropped 0 bases and J dropped 5 bases, with 14 bases sitting between them. Germline CDR1 reads SGHRS; CDR2 reads YFSETQ. Here the CDR3 DNA reads TGCGCCAGCAGCTTGGAACAGGGAAGGATTACCGGGGAGCTGTTTTTT. Encoded protein: CASSLEQGRITGELFF.

The chain uses TRBV2 and TRBJ2-2; possibly TRBD2 for D (7 bases). Trimming removed 11 bases at V and 2 bases at J, with 15 bases between. CDR1 and CDR2 from the germline V gene are SNHLY and FYNNEI. CDR3 size: 14 residues. CDR3 coding DNA: TGTGCCGAGGGGGGGCCGATCAACACCGGGGAGCTGTTTTTT. Its translation: CAEGGPINTGELFF.

The genes are TRBV6-1 and TRBJ1-2; D may be TRBD1 (5 bases). Per germline, CDR1 MNHNS and CDR2 SASEGT. The length of the CDR3 is 13 residues. Deletions cut 8 bases from V and 2 bases from J, with 12 bases between. The CDR3 reads CASLEDKNYGYTF. DNA for the CDR3: TGTGCCAGCCTCGAGGACAAGAACTATGGCTACACCTTC.

The CDR3 DNA follows: TGTGCCAGTAGGCAACAGGGGGCGGAGCTTAGGGCTTTCTTT. Translation: CASRQQGAELRAFF. This chain joins TRBV19 and TRBJ1-1, with 9 bases identical to TRBD1. Unmatched junction bases numbered 13, after V lost 6 bases and J lost 11 bases. Germline V gene data show CDR1 as LNHDA and CDR2 as SQIVND (reference sequence). The CDR3 is made up of 14 amino acids.

V usage is TRBV19 and J usage is TRBJ2-2; no definite D call. The V gene lost 5 bases and the J gene lost 0 bases, with 10 bases spanning the gap. The CDR3 sequence is 15 residues long. Germline CDR1 is LNHDA and CDR2 is SQIVND (reference sequence). The CDR3 coding sequence is TGTGCCAGTAGTGTCAGGCGAGCGAACACCGGGGAGCTGTTTTTT. Protein: CASSVRRANTGELFF.

The chain employs TRBV2 and TRBJ2-5; D perhaps matches TRBD2 (5 bases). The CDR3 totals 12 residues. Germline V CDR1 and CDR2: SNHLY, FYNNEI. Trimming removed 8 bases from V and 0 bases from J, with 7 bases in between. CDR3 protein: CASRRDQETQYF. CDR3 coding DNA: TGTGCCAGCCGGCGGGACCAAGAGACCCAGTACTTC.

This chain uses TRBV7-2 with TRBJ1-1; maybe TRBD1 (6 bases). The ends were cut back, 8 bases at V and 4 bases at J, with 14 bases in the middle. In germline, CDR1 is SGHTA, CDR2 FQGNSA. This CDR3 region has 13 residues. The CDR3 here is CASAGGLGTEAFF. The DNA for the CDR3 is TGTGCCAGCGCGGGGGGCTTGGGCACTGAAGCTTTCTTT.

The chain carries TRBV6-5 and TRBJ1-1; maybe TRBD1 (6 bases). The V gene's germline CDR1 is MNHEY and CDR2 SVGAGI. V gave up 7 bases and J gave up 4 bases, with 13 bases separating them. The CDR3 sequence is 13 residues long. The CDR3 protein is CASTKRGGTEAFF. CDR3 in DNA: TGTGCCAGCACAAAGAGGGGGGGCACTGAAGCTTTCTTT.